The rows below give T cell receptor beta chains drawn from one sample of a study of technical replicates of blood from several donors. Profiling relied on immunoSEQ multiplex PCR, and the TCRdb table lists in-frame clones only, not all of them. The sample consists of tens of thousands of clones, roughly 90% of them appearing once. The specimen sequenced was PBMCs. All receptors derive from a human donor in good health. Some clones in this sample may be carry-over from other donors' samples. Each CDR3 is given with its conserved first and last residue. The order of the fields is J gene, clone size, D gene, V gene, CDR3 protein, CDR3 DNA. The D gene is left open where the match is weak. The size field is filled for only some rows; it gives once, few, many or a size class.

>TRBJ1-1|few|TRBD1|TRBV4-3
CASSQPGQGDTEAFF
TGCGCCAGCAGCCAACCGGGACAGGGGGACACTGAAGCTTTCTTT
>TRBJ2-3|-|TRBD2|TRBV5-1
CASSLREEGYTSTDTQYF
TGCGCCAGCAGCTTGCGGGAGGAGGGGTACACTAGCACAGATACGCAGTATTTT
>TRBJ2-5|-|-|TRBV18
CASSPVKGGRETQYF
TGTGCCAGCTCACCGGTCAAGGGAGGACGGGAGACCCAGTACTTC
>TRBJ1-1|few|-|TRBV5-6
CASALSGVGTEAFF
TGTGCCAGCGCTCTCTCGGGGGTGGGCACTGAAGCTTTCTTT
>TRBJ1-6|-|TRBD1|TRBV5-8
CASSLVPGTGTNSPLHF
TGTGCCAGCAGCTTAGTTCCTGGGACAGGGACGAATTCACCCCTCCACTTT
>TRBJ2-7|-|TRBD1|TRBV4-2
CASSQDSGTGVVNEQYF
TGTGCCAGCAGCCAGGATTCCGGGACAGGGGTTGTGAACGAGCAGTACTTC
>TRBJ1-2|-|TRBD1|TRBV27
CASSGTGLYGYTF
TGTGCCAGCAGTGGGACAGGACTCTATGGCTACACCTTC
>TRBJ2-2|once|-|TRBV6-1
CASSGGTPTLANTGELFF
TGTGCCAGCAGTGGCGGAACACCCACACTCGCGAACACCGGGGAGCTGTTTTTT
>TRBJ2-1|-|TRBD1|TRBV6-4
CASSEQGTGAYNEQFF
TGTGCCAGCAGTGAACAAGGGACAGGGGCGTACAATGAGCAGTTCTTC
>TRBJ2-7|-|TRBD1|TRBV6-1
CASKIFGTGDYEQYF
TGTGCCAGCAAGATTTTCGGGACAGGGGATTACGAGCAGTACTTC
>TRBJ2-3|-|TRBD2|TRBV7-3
CASSPPPPTSGRGDTQYF
TGTGCCAGCAGCCCCCCGCCCCCTACTAGCGGGAGAGGAGATACGCAGTATTTT
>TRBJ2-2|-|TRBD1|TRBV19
CASDRATGELFF
TGTGCCAGCGACAGGGCCACCGGGGAGCTGTTTTTT
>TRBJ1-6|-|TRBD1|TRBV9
CASSAGTADSPLHF
TGTGCCAGCAGCGCGGGGACAGCAGATTCACCCCTCCACTTT
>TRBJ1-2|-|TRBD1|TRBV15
CATSPDRNYGYTF
TGTGCCACCAGCCCGGACAGGAACTATGGCTACACCTTC
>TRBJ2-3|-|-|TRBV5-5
CASSFVVGGSTDTQYF
TGTGCCAGCAGCTTTGTCGTGGGAGGAAGCACAGATACGCAGTATTTT
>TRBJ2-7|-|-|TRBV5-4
CASGYPPGVEQYF
TGTGCCAGCGGCTATCCCCCGGGGGTTGAGCAGTACTTC
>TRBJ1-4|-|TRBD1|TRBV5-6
CASSLGQATNEKLFF
TGTGCCAGCAGCCTGGGACAGGCAACTAATGAAAAACTGTTTTTT
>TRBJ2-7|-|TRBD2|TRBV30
CAGSGRGYEQYF
TGTGCCGGTAGCGGGAGGGGGTACGAGCAGTACTTC
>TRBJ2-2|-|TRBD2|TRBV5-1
CASSLDIIAGGGTGELFF
TGCGCCAGCAGCTTGGATATAATAGCGGGAGGAGGGACCGGGGAGCTGTTTTTT
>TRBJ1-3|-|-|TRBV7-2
CASSLGPRGGNTIYF
TGTGCCAGCAGCTTAGGCCCTCGGGGTGGAAACACCATATATTTT
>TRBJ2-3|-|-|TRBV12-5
CASGQVEDFTDTQYF
TGTGCTAGTGGCCAAGTGGAGGATTTCACAGATACGCAGTATTTT
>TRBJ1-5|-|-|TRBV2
CASRVDWNQPQHF
TGTGCCAGCAGAGTAGACTGGAATCAGCCCCAGCATTTT
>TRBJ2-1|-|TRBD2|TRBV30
CAWREASGAYNEQFF
TGTGCCTGGAGGGAGGCTAGCGGAGCCTACAATGAGCAGTTCTTC
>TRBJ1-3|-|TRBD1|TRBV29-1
CSGRTGGPTGNTIYF
TGCAGCGGACGGACAGGGGGACCAACCGGAAACACCATATATTTT
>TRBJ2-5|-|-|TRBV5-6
CASSQMSGQETQYF
TGTGCCAGCAGTCAGATGTCGGGCCAAGAGACCCAGTACTTC
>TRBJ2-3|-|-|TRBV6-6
CASKEGQWESTDTQYF
TGTGCCAGTAAAGAGGGCCAGTGGGAGAGCACAGATACGCAGTATTTT
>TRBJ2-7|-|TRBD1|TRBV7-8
CASSLALFGTGGPGQYF
TGTGCCAGCAGCTTAGCGCTTTTCGGGACAGGGGGCCCCGGGCAGTACTTC
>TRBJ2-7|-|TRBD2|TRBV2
CASSVGLAGDPYEQYF
TGTGCCAGCAGTGTGGGACTAGCGGGTGATCCCTACGAGCAGTACTTC
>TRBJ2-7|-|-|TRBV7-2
CASSLIVFAGYEQYF
TGTGCCAGCAGCTTAATCGTCTTTGCGGGTTACGAGCAGTACTTC
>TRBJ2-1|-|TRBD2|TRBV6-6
CASSSPTLAGVRFF
TGTGCCAGCAGTTCACCGACACTAGCGGGAGTAAGGTTCTTC
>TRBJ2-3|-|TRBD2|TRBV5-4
CASSISGRNTQYF
TGTGCCAGCAGCATTAGCGGGAGAAATACGCAGTATTTT
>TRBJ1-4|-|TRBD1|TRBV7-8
CASSPQTGNEKLFF
TGTGCCAGCAGCCCTCAGACAGGGAATGAAAAACTGTTTTTT
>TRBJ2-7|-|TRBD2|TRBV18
CASSPPGAAGGPGEQYF
TGTGCCAGCTCACCACCGGGGGCAGCGGGAGGGCCAGGGGAGCAGTACTTC